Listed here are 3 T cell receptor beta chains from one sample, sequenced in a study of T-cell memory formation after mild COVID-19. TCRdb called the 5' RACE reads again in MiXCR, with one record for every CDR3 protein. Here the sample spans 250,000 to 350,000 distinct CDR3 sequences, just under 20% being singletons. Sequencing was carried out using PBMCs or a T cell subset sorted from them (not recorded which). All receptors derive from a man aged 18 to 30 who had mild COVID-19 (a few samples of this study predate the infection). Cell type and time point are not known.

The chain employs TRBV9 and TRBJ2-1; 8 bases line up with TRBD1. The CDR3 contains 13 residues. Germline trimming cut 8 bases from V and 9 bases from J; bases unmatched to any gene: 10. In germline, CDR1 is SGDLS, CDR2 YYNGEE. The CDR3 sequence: CASGRTGLSEQFF. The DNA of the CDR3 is TGTGCCAGTGGTAGGACAGGGCTTAGTGAGCAGTTCTTC.

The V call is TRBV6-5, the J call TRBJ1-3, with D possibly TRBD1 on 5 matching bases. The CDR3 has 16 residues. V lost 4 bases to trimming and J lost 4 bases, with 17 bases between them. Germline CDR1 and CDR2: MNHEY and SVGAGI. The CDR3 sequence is CASSSRAGGSGNTIYF. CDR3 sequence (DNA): TGTGCCAGCAGTTCCAGGGCGGGAGGATCGGGAAACACCATATATTTT.

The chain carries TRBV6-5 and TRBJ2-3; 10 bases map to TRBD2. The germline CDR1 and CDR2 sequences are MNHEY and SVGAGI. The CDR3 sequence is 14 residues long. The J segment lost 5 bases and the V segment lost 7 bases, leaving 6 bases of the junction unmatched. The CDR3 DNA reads TGTGCCAGCACCACTAGCGGGGTTGGAGATACGCAGTATTTT. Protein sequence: CASTTSGVGDTQYF.